The present T cell receptor beta chain was sequenced within a study of cytomegalovirus exposure and HLA in healthy donors. The CDR3 runs to 14 residues. Germline CDR1 is MNHEY and CDR2 is SVGAGI. V shed 5 bases and J shed 1 base, with 11 bases lying between them. With respect to this clone: Its cognate antigen is unknown.

Study-wide findings and caveats: A classifier reportedly called cytomegalovirus status with high sensitivity and specificity. Subsequent analysis showed first-cohort TCR clusters tending to co-occur in about 110 validation repertoires.

Only in-frame clones appear in the TCRdb table, and some are missing; sequencing was by immunoSEQ multiplex PCR. The repertoire includes 120,000 or so clones, roughly 87% of them detected once, and approximately 1.9% sits in the top ten. Sequencing used PBMCs. V usage is TRBV6-5 and J usage is TRBJ2-5; no firm D call. The sequence was collected from a woman younger than 35 in good health and CMV-seronegative. The CDR3: CASSRVSPQETQYF. CDR3 in DNA: TGTGCCAGCAGTAGAGTTAGTCCCCAAGAGACCCAGTACTTC.